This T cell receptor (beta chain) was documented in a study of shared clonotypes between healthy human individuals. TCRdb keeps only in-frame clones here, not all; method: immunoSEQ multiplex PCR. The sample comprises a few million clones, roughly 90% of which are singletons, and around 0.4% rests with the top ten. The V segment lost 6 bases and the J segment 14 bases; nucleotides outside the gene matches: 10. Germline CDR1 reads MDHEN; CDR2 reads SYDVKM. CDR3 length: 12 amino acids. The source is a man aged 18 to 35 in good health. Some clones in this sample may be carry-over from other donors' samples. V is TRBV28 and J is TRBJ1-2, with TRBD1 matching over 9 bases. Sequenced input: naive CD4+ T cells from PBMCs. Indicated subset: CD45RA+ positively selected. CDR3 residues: CASSLVGTGLTF. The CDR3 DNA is TGTGCCAGCAGCCTGGTCGGGACAGGGTTAACCTTC.